This T cell receptor (beta chain) was recorded in a study of CD8+CD57+ T cells in acquired aplastic anemia. General study results and limits: Both patients and controls carried the same twenty-nine CD8+ CDR3 sequences.

Genomic DNA templated the TCR beta VDJ and CDR3 profiling. Each CDR3 protein gets one entry after TCRdb re-called the reads with MiXCR. The table records about 270,000 distinct CDR3 sequences, approximately 80% of them present only once. The patients chosen for sequencing had shown expansion of CD8+CD57+ cells (detected by flow cytometry). The CDR3 has 14 amino acids. Looked up from germline, CDR1 is SGHNT and CDR2 is YENEEA. The V segment lost 3 bases and the J segment 6 bases; nucleotides outside the gene matches: 3. This clonotype was detected once. As yet, its antigen is unknown. The chain is built from TRBV11-3 and TRBJ2-2; 8 bases line up with TRBD2. Sequences were obtained from sorted CD4+, CD8+, or CD8+CD57+ T cells (not recorded which) from PBMCs. The receptor's source is a human donor with aplastic anemia. This CDR3 reads CASSFSGVPGELFF. The CDR3 bases are TGTGCCAGCAGCTTTAGCGGGGTACCCGGGGAGCTGTTTTTT.